One T cell receptor beta chain is described in this entry. The data were taken from a study of blood T cell repertoires in COVID-19. Per the study methods: Estimated nucleated cell counts came from reference gene primer amplification. TCRdb's table, derived via immunoSEQ multiplex PCR, lists solely in-frame clones and lacks some. That table furnishes V, J and clone size, whereas the DNA furnished D and trimming. Among under 250,000 clones listed, around 90% were seen once. Germline CDR1 and CDR2: SQVTM and ANQGSEA. The CDR3 length is 14 residues. V was cut by 2 bases and J by 0 bases, with 10 bases left in between.

V gene TRBV29-1 combines with J gene TRBJ2-5, with a tentative D call TRBD2 (6 bases). Input material: peripheral blood. This sequence was found in a man in his 60s who had recovered from COVID-19. The CDR3: CSVESRDYQETQYF. DNA for the CDR3: TGCAGCGTTGAATCGCGGGATTACCAAGAGACCCAGTACTTC.